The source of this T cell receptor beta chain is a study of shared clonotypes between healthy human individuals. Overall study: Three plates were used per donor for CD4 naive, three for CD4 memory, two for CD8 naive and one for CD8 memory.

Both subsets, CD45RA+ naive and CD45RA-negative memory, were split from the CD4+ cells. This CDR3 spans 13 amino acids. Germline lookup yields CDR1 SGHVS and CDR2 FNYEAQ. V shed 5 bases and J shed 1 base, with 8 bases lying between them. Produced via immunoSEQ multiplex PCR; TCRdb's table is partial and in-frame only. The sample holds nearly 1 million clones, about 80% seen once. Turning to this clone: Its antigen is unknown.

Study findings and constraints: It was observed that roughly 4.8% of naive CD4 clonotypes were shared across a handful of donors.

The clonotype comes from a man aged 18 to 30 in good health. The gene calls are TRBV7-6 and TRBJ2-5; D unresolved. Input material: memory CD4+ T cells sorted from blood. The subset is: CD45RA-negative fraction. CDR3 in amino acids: CASSPTFQETQYF. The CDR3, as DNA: TGTGCCAGCAGCCCCACTTTCCAAGAGACCCAGTACTTC. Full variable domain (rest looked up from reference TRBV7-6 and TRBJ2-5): GAGVSQSPRYKVTKRGQDVALRCDPISGHVSLYWYRQALGQGPEFLTYFNYEAQQDKSGLPNDRFSAERPEGSISTLTIQRTEQRDSAMYRCASSPTFQETQYFGPGTRLLVL.